This is a list of T cell receptor beta chains from one sample in a study of spatial heterogeneity in lung cancer. Using its own MiXCR run on the 5' RACE reads, TCRdb lists one record per CDR3 protein. The sample has under 150,000 distinct CDR3 sequences, about 12% seen once. The sample was PBMCs, taken at follow-up. The receptors originated from a male donor with early-stage non-small cell lung cancer. Both conserved end residues are trimmed from each CDR3. Size tells how often a clone was seen (once, few, many) or the class of an expanded clone, and some rows leave it out.

size: many
V: TRBV2
J: TRBJ2-3
CDR3: ASRGQGVADTQY

size: many
V: TRBV4-2
J: TRBJ1-4
CDR3: ASSQPGQTEKLF

size: few
V: TRBV3-1
J: TRBJ2-3
CDR3: ASSQGTGTDTQY

size: NA
V: TRBV6-2/TRBV6-3
J: TRBJ2-1
CDR3: ASSDRGRFYNEQF

size: once
V: TRBV11-2
J: TRBJ2-7
CDR3: ASGLGFEQY

size: many
V: TRBV7-9
J: TRBJ2-5
CDR3: ASSLLQETQY

size: many
V: TRBV12-3/TRBV12-4
J: TRBJ1-4
CDR3: ASSPHPSGGTNEKLF

size: many
V: TRBV4-2
J: TRBJ1-5
CDR3: ASSQDWQGSQPQH

size: few
V: TRBV12-3/TRBV12-4
J: TRBJ1-6
CDR3: ASSFRVDNSPLH

size: few
V: TRBV20-1
J: TRBJ2-1
CDR3: SARPDFWEEASSYNEQF

size: few
V: TRBV27
J: TRBJ2-5
CDR3: ASTRLGLETQY

size: NA
V: TRBV20-1
J: TRBJ2-7
CDR3: SARDFREQY

size: many
V: TRBV5-4
J: TRBJ1-1
CDR3: ASSLGRGALPLEAF

size: NA
V: TRBV19
J: TRBJ1-5
CDR3: ASSTPGLNQPQH

size: few
V: TRBV6-6
J: TRBJ2-7
CDR3: ASSGAWGYEQY

size: NA
V: TRBV7-6
J: TRBJ2-5
CDR3: ASSRDRGRQETQY

size: NA
V: TRBV2
J: TRBJ2-5
CDR3: ASRRPGTGVETQY

size: NA
V: TRBV27
J: TRBJ2-2
CDR3: ASRLAGQNTGELF

size: NA
V: TRBV6-6
J: TRBJ1-1
CDR3: ASSYSRGRDHTEAF

size: NA
V: TRBV18
J: TRBJ2-3
CDR3: ASSPKQLEHTQY

size: NA
V: TRBV20-1
J: TRBJ1-5
CDR3: SAQDSSNQPQH

size: few
V: TRBV19
J: TRBJ1-3
CDR3: ASIRQGSGNTIY

size: NA
V: TRBV29-1
J: TRBJ2-1
CDR3: SVGVLVNEQF

size: NA
V: TRBV6-6
J: TRBJ2-1
CDR3: ASSVRTAYQNEQF

size: NA
V: TRBV20-1
J: TRBJ1-2
CDR3: SAGENYGYT

size: once
V: TRBV29-1
J: TRBJ2-6
CDR3: SVSGTQKSGANVLT

size: few
V: TRBV7-2
J: TRBJ1-5
CDR3: ASSLNRSPQH

size: many
V: TRBV7-2
J: TRBJ2-2
CDR3: ASSLALGAGELF

size: few
V: TRBV7-9
J: TRBJ2-7
CDR3: ASSPRDRAAYEQY

size: few
V: TRBV7-8
J: TRBJ2-1
CDR3: ASSPQRGPRREQF

size: few
V: TRBV20-1
J: TRBJ2-1
CDR3: SARDLDHYNEQF

size: NA
V: TRBV20-1
J: TRBJ2-3
CDR3: SASVQGRRGPDTQY

size: few
V: TRBV29-1
J: TRBJ1-2
CDR3: SVDIARANYGYT

size: NA
V: TRBV30
J: TRBJ1-3
CDR3: AWSVSVGTSGNTIY